These T cell receptor beta chains were read from a single sample in a study of vaccination and CD4 T cells after COVID-19. These receptors' antigens are unknown. TCRdb re-called the PCR reads with MiXCR, one entry per CDR3 protein. The sample shows about 5,700 distinct CDR3 sequences, 34% of them seen only once. Sequencing was performed on CD4+ T cells from blood, cultured in vitro. The receptor source for this set is a human donor in good health. Both conserved end residues are part of each CDR3. D genes are given only for firm matches. For some rows the clone size is stated as once, few or many, or as a class when expanded; others skip it.

>few|TRBJ1-1|NA|TRBV20-1
TGCAGTGCTAGAATGACAGGTGGGTTGGCGAACACTGAAGCTTTCTTT
CSARMTGGLANTEAFF
>few|TRBJ1-2|NA|TRBV6-5
TGTGCCAGCAGTTACTCGAGCGTCCCGGCGAGGGGGTATGGCTACACCTTC
CASSYSSVPARGYGYTF
>few|TRBJ2-5|NA|TRBV19
TGTGCCAGTAGTTTAAGCGGCGGAGAGACCCAGTACTTC
CASSLSGGETQYF
>few|TRBJ2-5|TRBD1|TRBV6-1
TGTGCCAGCAAGGGGACAGGGGGAGAGACCCAGTACTTC
CASKGTGGETQYF
>NA|TRBJ1-5|NA|TRBV10-3
TGTGCCATCAGTGCCGACAGAAGCAATCAGCCCCAGCATTTT
CAISADRSNQPQHF
>NA|TRBJ1-6|NA|TRBV20-1
TGCAGTGCTAGAGAAGGGAATTCACCCCTCCACTTT
CSAREGNSPLHF
>NA|TRBJ2-5|NA|TRBV7-9
TGTGCCAGCAGCTTGGGGGCTTCCCAAGAGACCCAGTACTTC
CASSLGASQETQYF
>few|TRBJ2-2|NA|TRBV7-2
TGTGCCAGCAGCCGGTGGCGGGGACCGACCGGGGAGCTGTTTTTT
CASSRWRGPTGELFF
>NA|TRBJ1-2|NA|TRBV4-2
TGTGCCAGCAGCCACTGGGGCTCTGGCTACACCTTC
CASSHWGSGYTF
>NA|TRBJ2-3|NA|TRBV19
TGTGCCAGTCGGACAGCCGAAACAGATACGCAGTATTTT
CASRTAETDTQYF
>few|TRBJ2-7|TRBD1|TRBV27
TGTGCCAGCAGTCCGGGACAGGTCGCCTACGAGCAGTACTTC
CASSPGQVAYEQYF
>few|TRBJ2-1|NA|TRBV7-3
TGTGCCAGCAGCTTATCAGGGGACCCGGCCCAGTTCTTC
CASSLSGDPAQFF
>NA|TRBJ1-5|NA|TRBV6-1
TGTGCCAGCAGTGACTATGGGCAGCCCCAGCATTTT
CASSDYGQPQHF
>NA|TRBJ1-1|NA|TRBV12-5
TGTGCTAGTCGACCCAGGGACCGAGGAACTGAAGCTTTCTTT
CASRPRDRGTEAFF
>few|TRBJ2-3|NA|TRBV7-9
TGTGCCAGCAGCACACAGGGGGGGCGCACAGATACGCAGTATTTT
CASSTQGGRTDTQYF
>NA|TRBJ2-5|TRBD2|TRBV6-1
TGTGCCAGCAGTGGAAGCGGGGGAGAGACCCAGTACTTC
CASSGSGGETQYF
>NA|TRBJ1-5|NA|TRBV7-6
TGTGCCAGCAGCTTGGGGATTGGGGGGGCGAATCAGCCCCAGCATTTT
CASSLGIGGANQPQHF
>NA|TRBJ2-5|NA|TRBV12-3/TRBV12-4
TGTGCCAGCAGTTTAGGGGGAACAGAGACCCAGTACTTC
CASSLGGTETQYF
>NA|TRBJ1-1|NA|TRBV11-1
TGTGCCAGCAGCTTAAACCCGAGGGACACTGAAGCTTTCTTT
CASSLNPRDTEAFF
>NA|TRBJ1-6|NA|TRBV10-2
TGCGCCAGCAGTGAGTACAGGAATAATTCACCCCTCCACTTT
CASSEYRNNSPLHF
>few|TRBJ2-5|NA|TRBV10-3
TGTGCCATCAGTGACAGGGGCCAAGAGACCCAGTACTTC
CAISDRGQETQYF
>NA|TRBJ2-5|TRBD1|TRBV12-3/TRBV12-4
TGTGCCAGTCGCCAGGGACAGGGGGAGATGGGGACCCAGTACTTC
CASRQGQGEMGTQYF
>NA|TRBJ2-7|TRBD1|TRBV19
TGTGCCAGTAGTATCGGGACAGGTCTCTATGAGCAGTACTTC
CASSIGTGLYEQYF
>few|TRBJ1-5|NA|TRBV7-9
TGTGCCAGCAGCTTAGCGGACGGGGCCCAGCATTTT
CASSLADGAQHF
>NA|TRBJ1-5|NA|TRBV9
TGTGCCAGCAGCGTACTGATTTATAGCAATCAGCCCCAGCATTTT
CASSVLIYSNQPQHF
>NA|TRBJ1-1|NA|TRBV11-1
TGTGCCAGCAGCTTAGAAGGGGGCACTGAAGCTTTCTTT
CASSLEGGTEAFF
>few|TRBJ2-2|NA|TRBV6-5
TGTGCCAGCAGTTTTAATAACAGGAACACCGGGGAGCTGTTTTTT
CASSFNNRNTGELFF
>NA|TRBJ1-6|NA|TRBV30
TGTGCCTGGGACGAGGCCTCCTCCGTCCATAATTCACCCCTCCACTTT
CAWDEASSVHNSPLHF
>NA|TRBJ2-5|TRBD1|TRBV9
TGTGCCAGCAGCCGGACCGGGACAGGGGCCCTAGCGGGTCAAGAGACCCAGTACTTC
CASSRTGTGALAGQETQYF
>few|TRBJ1-1|NA|TRBV7-9
TGTGCCAGCACCCTAGATGACATTGGTAGTTTGAAAGCTTTCTTT
CASTLDDIGSLKAFF
>once|TRBJ1-2|NA|TRBV12-3/TRBV12-4
TGTGCCAGCAGTTCCTCCGGGGGCGCAGGCTATGGCTACACCTTC
CASSSSGGAGYGYTF
>NA|TRBJ1-1|NA|TRBV20-1
TGCAGTGCTAGAGAACCCACATGGGCCGTTGAAGCTTTCTTT
CSAREPTWAVEAFF
>NA|TRBJ2-5|NA|TRBV5-1
TGCGCCAGCAGACAACAAAGGTGGGAGACCCAGTACTTC
CASRQQRWETQYF
>NA|TRBJ1-2|TRBD1|TRBV19
TGTGCCAGTAGTATAGGGCAGGGGGCCACCTATGGCTACACCTTC
CASSIGQGATYGYTF
>NA|TRBJ2-2|NA|TRBV6-1
TGTGCCAGCAAAAACACCGGGGAGCTGTTTTTT
CASKNTGELFF
>NA|TRBJ1-5|NA|TRBV5-8
TGTGCCAGCAGCGATATAGGCAATCAGCCCCAGCATTTT
CASSDIGNQPQHF
>NA|TRBJ1-1|NA|TRBV3-1
TGTGCCAGCAGCATGAATCAGGGCGACACTGAAGCTTTCTTT
CASSMNQGDTEAFF
>NA|TRBJ2-3|NA|TRBV19
TGTGCCAGTAGTATGTCGGTTTTTGTGGGTAGCACAGATACGCAGTATTTT
CASSMSVFVGSTDTQYF
>once|TRBJ2-5|TRBD2|TRBV5-1
TGCGCCAGCAGCTCCGGGACTAGGGCAGAGACCCAGTACTTC
CASSSGTRAETQYF
>NA|TRBJ1-5|NA|TRBV7-8
TGTGCCAGCAGCTTACCTGGTGGCAATCAGCCCCAGCATTTT
CASSLPGGNQPQHF
>NA|TRBJ2-7|NA|TRBV11-2
TGTGCCAGCAGCTACACCATAACTTTCTCCTACGAGCAGTACTTC
CASSYTITFSYEQYF
>few|TRBJ1-1|NA|TRBV6-1
TGTGCCAGCAGCGGGGGATCTGAAGCTTTCTTT
CASSGGSEAFF
>large|TRBJ1-1|NA|TRBV27
TGTGCCAGCAGTTTGGGGGGTTGGACTGAAGCTTTCTTT
CASSLGGWTEAFF
>NA|TRBJ2-1|NA|TRBV20-1
TGCAGTGCTGTCCCGGGCGGCAATGAGCAGTTCTTC
CSAVPGGNEQFF
>NA|TRBJ2-1|NA|TRBV2
TGTGCCAGCAGAGAGGGAGAATCCTACAATGAGCAGTTCTTC
CASREGESYNEQFF
>few|TRBJ1-5|NA|TRBV19
TGTGCCAGTAGTATAAGGGATAGCAATCAGCCCCAGCATTTT
CASSIRDSNQPQHF
>NA|TRBJ2-2|NA|TRBV24-1
TGTGCCACCAGTGCACAAGGGGCCGAGACCGGGGAGCTGTTTTTT
CATSAQGAETGELFF
>few|TRBJ1-1|NA|TRBV5-8
TGTGCCAGTCAAACTACCTGGAACACTGAAGCTTTCTTT
CASQTTWNTEAFF
>NA|TRBJ1-6|TRBD1|TRBV30
TGTGCCTGCCGACAGGGACTAAGTTCACCCCTCCACTTT
CACRQGLSSPLHF
>few|TRBJ2-2|NA|TRBV20-1
TGCAGTGCTAGACCCGTAACAGGGACGAACACCGGGGAGCTGTTTTTT
CSARPVTGTNTGELFF
>NA|TRBJ1-1|NA|TRBV6-5
TGTGCCAGCAGTTACTTGGGCCGAGCTTTCTTT
CASSYLGRAFF
>few|TRBJ2-7|NA|TRBV6-1
TGTGCCAGCAGCCATAACTTGGCCGAGCAGTACTTC
CASSHNLAEQYF
>few|TRBJ1-6|NA|TRBV10-3
TGTGCCATCAGGCCCGTGGAGGAATCACCCCTCCACTTT
CAIRPVEESPLHF
>NA|TRBJ1-1|NA|TRBV9
TGTGCCAGCAGCGTAGACGTTGGTGAAGCTTTCTTT
CASSVDVGEAFF
>NA|TRBJ1-2|NA|TRBV25-1
TGTGCCAGCAGTGTTGATCTCTATGGCTACACCTTC
CASSVDLYGYTF